Listed below are T cell receptor beta chains from one sample, sequenced in a study of T cells in Graves' hyperthyroidism and ophthalmopathy. Each CDR3 protein gets one entry after TCRdb re-called the multiplex PCR reads with MiXCR. Of approximately 640,000 distinct CDR3 sequences listed, roughly 17% were seen once; the top ten hold around 15%. Material for sequencing was blood. These receptors came from a man aged 45-65 years with Graves' hyperthyroidism. The CDR3 runs from the conserved cysteine through the conserved F or W. The D gene is left open where the match is weak. Part of the rows lack a size; the others show once, few, many or a class for expanded clones.

d_call cdr3_length j_call clone_size v_call cdr3_nt cdr3_aa
. 15 TRBJ1-1 many TRBV19 TGTGCCAGTAGTATGAACGCTCCGGGGAACACTGAAGCTTTCTTT CASSMNAPGNTEAFF
. 14 TRBJ1-1 . TRBV9 TGTGCCAGCAGCGTTTCGACGTTAAGGAGCGAAGCTTTCTTT CASSVSTLRSEAFF
TRBD2 16 TRBJ2-2 . TRBV19 TGTGCCAGTAGTAGGCTAGCGGGAGGGAGCACCGGGGAGCTGTTTTTT CASSRLAGGSTGELFF
. 14 TRBJ1-1 many TRBV12-3/TRBV12-4 TGTGCCAGCAGTTTAGGGACAGAGAACACTGAAGCTTTCTTT CASSLGTENTEAFF
TRBD2 16 TRBJ2-2 few TRBV5-8 TGTGCCAGCAGAAGCCCTAGCGGGAGGGTGACCGGGGAGCTGTTTTTT CASRSPSGRVTGELFF
TRBD2 15 TRBJ2-3 . TRBV24-1 TGTGCCACCAGTGATCGATTAGCGGGGACAGATACGCAGTATTTT CATSDRLAGTDTQYF
TRBD2 17 TRBJ2-1 . TRBV9 TGTGCCAGCAGCGTAGACACGACTAGCGGGACCTCATTTGAGCAGTTCTTC CASSVDTTSGTSFEQFF
. 14 TRBJ2-7 . TRBV6-9 TGTGCCAGCAGTTATCAGGGGGGCTCCTACGAGCAGTACTTC CASSYQGGSYEQYF
. 14 TRBJ2-1 few TRBV24-1 TGTGCCACCAGTGATAGCCGGGCTTCCAATGAGCAGTTCTTC CATSDSRASNEQFF
TRBD1 14 TRBJ1-4 many TRBV15 TGTGCCACCAGCAGGTGGGACAGGGACGAAAAACTGTTTTTT CATSRWDRDEKLFF
. 16 TRBJ2-3 . TRBV7-2 TGTGCCAGCAGCCGAACAGGGTTGAAAGCGGCAGATACGCAGTATTTT CASSRTGLKAADTQYF
TRBD2 14 TRBJ2-7 once TRBV20-1 TGCAGTGCTTCACCCCCTACTAGCGCGTACAAGCAGTACTTC CSASPPTSAYKQYF
. 14 TRBJ2-1 . TRBV12-3/TRBV12-4 TGTGCCAGCATCTCGGGAGTATCCTACAATGAGCAGTTCTTC CASISGVSYNEQFF
. 13 TRBJ1-2 many TRBV30 TGTGCCTGGAGTAGCAGGGGAAACTATGGCTACACCTTC CAWSSRGNYGYTF
. 14 TRBJ2-1 . TRBV20-1 TGCAGTGCTAGAGCGGCACCCTCCTACAATGAGCAGTTCTTC CSARAAPSYNEQFF
. 14 TRBJ2-5 many TRBV7-9 TGTGCCAGCAGCCAAGGACAGTTCCAAGAGACCCAGTACTTC CASSQGQFQETQYF
TRBD2 16 TRBJ2-1 many TRBV2 TGTGCCAGCAGGCTCGGACTAGCGTTGGCCTACAATGAGCAGTTCTTC CASRLGLALAYNEQFF
. 14 TRBJ1-5 . TRBV24-1 TGTGCCACCAGTGATTCTTTGGGCATTCAGCCCCAGCATTTT CATSDSLGIQPQHF
. 15 TRBJ2-7 many TRBV6-2/TRBV6-3 TGTGCCAGCAGCCCGGCGTACGGGGCTAACTACGAGCAGTACTTC CASSPAYGANYEQYF
. 14 TRBJ2-1 many TRBV2 TGTGCCAGCAGGGTCAGTAGCTCCTACAATGAGCAGTTCTTC CASRVSSSYNEQFF
. 17 TRBJ2-2 many TRBV2 TGTGCCAGCAGTGAGCTTTCAGCGGAACGGTCCACCGGGGAGCTGTTTTTT CASSELSAERSTGELFF
. 15 TRBJ1-1 few TRBV18 TGTGCCAGCTCTCTCGGACTGCTGATGAACACTGAAGCTTTCTTT CASSLGLLMNTEAFF
TRBD1 13 TRBJ1-2 few TRBV7-9 TGTGCCAGCAGCCCCGCAGGGGGCTATGGCTACACCTTC CASSPAGGYGYTF
TRBD1 16 TRBJ1-4 . TRBV6-1 TGTGCCAGCAGTGAGCGACAGGGGGCAACTAATGAAAAACTGTTTTTT CASSERQGATNEKLFF
TRBD1 15 TRBJ1-4 . TRBV7-9 TGTGCCAGCAGCGGACCGGGACAGGATAATGAAAAACTGTTTTTT CASSGPGQDNEKLFF
. 14 TRBJ2-3 . TRBV6-1 TGTGCCAGCAGTGAGTTGGCGGGCGGGAATACGCAGTATTTT CASSELAGGNTQYF
TRBD1 14 TRBJ2-7 . TRBV20-1 TGCAGTGCTAGTCCCGGGACAGGGAGTAGCGAGCAGTACTTC CSASPGTGSSEQYF
TRBD1 16 TRBJ2-7 many TRBV19 TGTGCCAGTAGTATCTCGCCCGGGACAGGGTCCGACGAGCAGTACTTC CASSISPGTGSDEQYF
. 13 TRBJ2-4 . TRBV6-2/TRBV6-3 TGTGCCAGCACTCACGATGGTTTTGACATTCAGTACTTC CASTHDGFDIQYF
. 16 TRBJ2-7 . TRBV4-1 TGCGCCAGCAGCCAGACCGGGACACCAGATTGGGACGAGCAGTACTTC CASSQTGTPDWDEQYF
. 15 TRBJ2-7 few TRBV4-3 TGCGCCAGCACAAGACCCGGGCCAGGCCTCGACAAGCAGTACTTC CASTRPGPGLDKQYF
. 15 TRBJ1-1 many TRBV7-9 TGTGCCAGCGGGTCGGGGACAATGGGGAACACTGAAGCTTTCTTT CASGSGTMGNTEAFF
. 13 TRBJ1-1 many TRBV28 TGTGCCAGCAGCTCAACGGTGAACACTGAAGCTTTCTTT CASSSTVNTEAFF
. 12 TRBJ2-3 many TRBV7-2 TGTGCCAGCAGCTTCTTCACAGATACGCAGTATTTT CASSFFTDTQYF
. 16 TRBJ1-1 few TRBV18 TGTGCCAGCTCACCAAGATTAAGGGATTTTGGCACTGAAGCTTTCTTT CASSPRLRDFGTEAFF
. 15 TRBJ1-1 few TRBV28 TGTGCCAGCAGTTCGAGGGGGAAAACGAACACTGAAGCTTTCTTT CASSSRGKTNTEAFF
. 15 TRBJ1-4 few TRBV20-1 TGCAGTGCTAGACCTGGGCTAGCAACTAATGAAAAACTGTTTTTT CSARPGLATNEKLFF
. 15 TRBJ1-5 few TRBV19 TGTGCCAGTAGTGTTAGGGGGTATAGCAATCAGCCCCAGCATTTT CASSVRGYSNQPQHF
. 15 TRBJ1-1 many TRBV12-3/TRBV12-4 TGTGCCAGCAGCGCATTTGGACTAATGAACACTGAAGCTTTCTTT CASSAFGLMNTEAFF
TRBD2 17 TRBJ2-7 . TRBV3-1 TGTGCCAGCAGCCAAGAGACGACTAGCGGACGCTCCTACGAGCAGTACTTC CASSQETTSGRSYEQYF
. 11 TRBJ2-1 . TRBV30 TGTGCCTGGAGTGTATCCAATGAGCAGTTCTTC CAWSVSNEQFF
. 13 TRBJ1-2 few TRBV28 TGTGCCAGCAGTTTGCTAGGGTCCGGTGGCTACACCTTC CASSLLGSGGYTF
TRBD2 16 TRBJ2-1 . TRBV5-1 TGCGCCAGCAGCTTGGGCGTGGGACTAGCGGGACTTGAGCAGTTCTTC CASSLGVGLAGLEQFF
TRBD2 16 TRBJ2-7 many TRBV14 TGTGCCAGCAGCCGAGGCACGACTAGCGGAACCTACGAGCAGTACTTC CASSRGTTSGTYEQYF
. 15 TRBJ2-5 many TRBV12-3/TRBV12-4 TGTGCCAGCAGCCCCCCGGGGGCGGTAAGAGAGACCCAGTACTTC CASSPPGAVRETQYF